This T cell receptor (beta chain) was obtained from a study of cytomegalovirus exposure and HLA in healthy donors. Overall study: Caucasian-associated ancestry cluster membership applied to 75% to 85% of around 400 genotyped donors. Study-wide results and caveats: Most CMV-associated TCR beta chains appeared HLA-restricted in a later analysis. Specific recognition of CMV antigens was confirmed in vitro for three chains (all CMV-associated).

Healthy donors of bone marrow made up the group. Comment on this clone: The antigen remains undetermined.

In the PCR, 60 Vbeta and 13 Jbeta primers were used. Assay: immunoSEQ multiplex PCR; the TCRdb copy retains only in-frame clones and omits some. The repertoire holds tens of thousands of clones, around 80% seen once, with 2.5% to 3% in the top ten. This CDR3 has 15 amino acids. Germline values: CDR1 GTSNPN, CDR2 SVGIG (reference sequence). Deletions cut 1 base from V and 3 bases from J, with 13 bases between. The sample was PBMCs. V usage is TRBV30 and J usage is TRBJ1-3; D may be TRBD1 (5 bases). The sequence was obtained from a woman aged 25-40 years in good health and CMV-seronegative. This chain's CDR3 is CAWSGPWGSGNTIYF. The CDR3, as DNA: TGTGCCTGGAGTGGCCCGTGGGGCAGTGGAAACACCATATATTTT.